The 31 T cell receptor beta chains reported below all come from one sample, sequenced in a study of blood T cell repertoires in COVID-19 (dated by TCRdb to 2020 to 2022). Library construction relied on the immunoSEQ multiplex PCR assay. TCRdb limited this immuneACCESS table to in-frame rearrangements with V and J called. A share of clones is missing; checked studies link under half to unresolved V genes, and the rest is unexplained. The sample table lists almost 400,000 clones, 85% to 90% of them with a count of one. The ten largest clones add up to approximately 1% of the sample. Source material: PBMCs or T cells enriched from blood (not recorded which). All receptors derive from a woman aged 30 to 39 with acute COVID-19.

By proportion, this clone is medium-sized. CDR3 sequence (DNA): TGTGCCAGCAGTTCTCCCGGGACAGTCTCCTACGAGCAGTACTTC. Translating gives CASSSPGTVSYEQYF. The J gene is TRBJ2-7, the V gene TRBV28; 7 positions match TRBD1. Trimming removed 4 bases from V and 0 bases from J; junction bases left unmatched: 6. The CDR3 is made up of 15 amino acids. Germline assignment: CDR1 MDHEN and CDR2 SYDVKM. Filled out from reference TRBV28 and TRBJ2-7, the complete variable domain reads DVKVTQSSRYLVKRTGEKVFLECVQDMDHENMFWYRQDPGLGLRLIYFSYDVKMKEKGDIPEGYSVSREKKERFSLILESASTNQTSMYLCASSSPGTVSYEQYFGPGTRLTVT.

In DNA form, the CDR3 reads TGCAGCCCTGCGGGAGGAGTACTAGCCAAAAACATTCAGTACTTC. This encodes CSPAGGVLAKNIQYF. This chain joins TRBV29-1 and TRBJ2-4; 8 bases agree with TRBD2. The germline V gene encodes CDR1 SQVTM and CDR2 ANQGSEA. The CDR3 spans 15 residues. V dropped 8 bases and J dropped 0; count of bases not matched to a gene: 9.

The chain employs TRBV6-5 and TRBJ2-7; TRBD2 might be the D (5 bases). Germline lookup yields CDR1 MNHEY and CDR2 SVGAGI. This CDR3 is 15 amino acids long. The V end was cut by 0 bases, the J end by 6 bases, with 15 bases between. CDR3 sequence (DNA): TGTGCCAGCAGTTACTCGAGCCTGGCACGGGGCGAGCAGTACTTC. It translates to CASSYSSLARGEQYF.

The V and J genes are TRBV27 and TRBJ1-6, with 8 bases lining up with TRBD1. CDR1 and CDR2 (germline): MNHEY, SMNVEV (reference sequence). V lost 6 bases, J lost 5 bases, and 9 bases stayed unmatched. The CDR3 has 16 amino acids. The CDR3 loop reads CASRAHRGGDNSPLHF. DNA of the CDR3: TGTGCCAGCAGGGCCCACAGGGGGGGGGATAATTCACCCCTCCACTTT.

The rearrangement links TRBV14 to TRBJ2-7; D call uncertain. Germline-derived CDR1 and CDR2 are SGHDN and FVKESK. The germline V and J ends were trimmed by 1 base and 2 bases, with 12 bases remaining between them. The CDR3 covers 15 residues. The DNA for the CDR3 is TGTGCCAGCAGCCAAGGACACAGCTCTCCCTACGAGCAGTACTTC. Protein: CASSQGHSSPYEQYF.

This chain uses TRBV20-1 with TRBJ2-2; a weak D match, TRBD2 (7 bases). Germline CDR1 and CDR2: DFQATT and SNEGSKA (reference sequence). The CDR3 spans 15 residues. Trimming cost V 3 bases and J 4 bases, with 15 bases left between them. CDR3 protein: CSASRGGPGTGELFF. In DNA, the CDR3 is TGCAGTGCTAGTAGGGGGGGGCCGGGCACCGGGGAGCTGTTTTTT.

The chain has TRBV10-3 and TRBJ1-1; a possible D gene is TRBD1 (6 bases). The CDR3 covers 13 residues. In germline, CDR1 is ENHRY, CDR2 SYGVKD. V lost 6 bases and J lost 4, with 12 bases in between. CDR3 protein: CAIRDSAGTEAFF. CDR3 sequence (DNA): TGTGCCATCAGGGACAGCGCAGGCACTGAAGCTTTCTTT.

This sequence joins TRBV6-1 and TRBJ2-7; 8 nucleotides align to TRBD1. CDR1 is MNHNS, CDR2 SASEGT, per germline. CDR3 length equals 16 residues. The junction had 12 bases not matched to a gene; V was cut back by 4 bases and J by 4 bases. The CDR3 here is CASSVAGGSWGYEQYF. The CDR3 region has the DNA TGTGCCAGCAGTGTTGCAGGGGGCTCATGGGGATACGAGCAGTACTTC.

J is TRBJ2-7 and V is TRBV6-1; 9 positions agree with TRBD1. V shed 3 bases, J shed 5 bases, and the junction held 5 bases outside the gene matches. CDR1 is MNHNS and CDR2 is SASEGT in the germline V gene. CDR3 length: 14 residues. DNA for the CDR3: TGTGCCAGCAGTGAGGGGACAGGGTATAACGAGCAGTACTTC. As protein: CASSEGTGYNEQYF.

The chain couples TRBV7-9 to TRBJ2-2; D is uncertain. The CDR3 sequence is 14 residues long. The V gene's germline CDR1 is SEHNR and CDR2 FQNEAQ (reference sequence). Trimming took off 1 base at V and 4 bases at J, with 7 bases between the two ends. The CDR3 sequence: CASSLDSSTGELFF. The CDR3, as DNA: TGTGCCAGCAGCTTAGATTCTAGCACCGGGGAGCTGTTTTTT.

This clone was found a few times. The rearrangement uses TRBV7-3 and TRBJ2-2; TRBD1 matches 8 bases. The V segment lost 5 bases and the J segment 4 bases; nucleotides outside the gene matches: 6. CDR1 is SGHTA, CDR2 FQGTGA, per germline. CDR3 length: 15 residues. The CDR3 protein is CASSPQGAGTGELFF. The CDR3 region has the DNA TGTGCCAGCAGCCCCCAGGGGGCAGGCACCGGGGAGCTGTTTTTT. Drawing the rest from reference TRBV7-3 and TRBJ2-2, the complete variable domain is GAGVSQTPSNKVTEKGKYVELRCDPISGHTALYWYRQSLGQGPEFLIYFQGTGAADDSGLPNDRFFAVRPEGSVSTLKIQRTERGDSAVYLCASSPQGAGTGELFFGEGSRLTVL.

The chain combines TRBV11-3 with TRBJ2-7, with TRBD1 matching over 9 bases. Germline values: CDR1 SGHNT, CDR2 YENEEA. The junction had 4 bases not matched to a gene; V was cut back by 5 bases and J by 5 bases. The CDR3 has 13 residues. This CDR3 is CASSPRDRDEQYF. The CDR3 DNA follows: TGTGCCAGCAGCCCCCGGGACAGGGACGAGCAGTACTTC.

The rearrangement links TRBV27 to TRBJ2-3; 8 bases agree with TRBD2. The CDR3 sequence is 16 residues long. Losses at the gene ends were 5 bases for V and 2 bases for J; bases not matched to a gene: 9. The germline CDR1 and CDR2 sequences are MNHEY and SMNVEV (reference sequence). The CDR3 nucleotides read TGTGCCAGCAGTCCCCGAAGAGCGGGGGCCACAGATACGCAGTATTTT. It specifies CASSPRRAGATDTQYF.

The rearrangement links TRBV24-1 to TRBJ1-5; D is unresolved. V lost 5 bases and J lost 9, with 13 bases in between. In germline, CDR1 is KGHDR, CDR2 SFDVKD. The CDR3 runs 13 residues. The CDR3 coding sequence is TGTGCCACCAGTGGGGCAGCATCCTTGCCCCAGCATTTT. Encoded protein: CATSGAASLPQHF.

The V call is TRBV24-1, the J call TRBJ1-1; the D is unclear. Trimming took off 11 bases at V and 1 base at J, with 13 bases between the two ends. The CDR3 is 13 amino acids. CDR1 and CDR2 (germline): KGHDR, SFDVKD. CDR3 residues: CAIPGSKNTEAFF. The DNA of the CDR3 is TGTGCCATCCCGGGAAGCAAGAACACTGAAGCTTTCTTT.

The chain is built from TRBV19 and TRBJ2-2; D is unresolved. Germline V lookup: CDR1 LNHDA, CDR2 SQIVND (reference sequence). V shed 3 bases and J shed 2 bases, with 10 bases lying between them. The CDR3 covers 15 residues. CDR3 region: CASSMAVGNTGELFF. The CDR3 DNA reads TGTGCCAGTAGTATGGCCGTTGGTAACACCGGGGAGCTGTTTTTT.

V and J are TRBV6-5 and TRBJ2-7, with a possible D match to TRBD1 (6 bases). Germline V gives CDR1 MNHEY, CDR2 SVGAGI. The CDR3 has 15 amino acids. The V end lost 8 bases, the J end lost 4 bases, and 21 bases lay between the germline ends. CDR3 DNA sequence: TGTGCCAGCCAGACAGGACAAGGAGCGGCATACGAGCAGTACTTC. Protein sequence: CASQTGQGAAYEQYF.

The rearrangement uses TRBV10-1 and TRBJ1-1; 8 positions agree with TRBD1. After removal of 3 bases from V and 0 bases from J, the junction contained 6 bases not matched to a gene. Germline CDR1 reads WNHNN; CDR2 reads SYGVQD (reference sequence). This CDR3 is 16 amino acids long. The CDR3 region is CASSEIGTGLNTEAFF. In nucleotides, the CDR3 is TGCGCCAGCAGTGAAATCGGGACAGGTTTGAACACTGAAGCTTTCTTT.

The chain has TRBV7-9 and TRBJ2-1; a possible D gene is TRBD1 (5 bases). Per germline, CDR1 SEHNR and CDR2 FQNEAQ (reference sequence). Trimming shortened V by 1 base and J by 6 bases, and 7 bases separated the two germline ends. The CDR3 length is 13 residues. The CDR3 DNA is TGTGCCAGCAGCTTAGTAGGGGTCAATGAGCAGTTCTTC. Its protein product is CASSLVGVNEQFF.

This clone came up once. This chain links TRBV4-3 with TRBJ2-3; D may be TRBD2 (5 bases). CDR3 length equals 17 residues. The germline V gene has CDR1 LGHNA and CDR2 YSLEER. The V end was cut by 0 bases, the J end by 4 bases, with 17 bases between. CDR3 bases: TGCGCCAGCAGCCAAGAGACGGGCGGGCCGGGATCAGATACGCAGTATTTT. Encoded protein: CASSQETGGPGSDTQYF.

The chain employs TRBV5-1 and TRBJ1-6; 8 bases fit TRBD1. The germline gives CDR1 SGHRS, CDR2 YFSETQ. J gave up 7 bases and V 3 bases, and 9 bases lay outside the gene matches. CDR3 length: 16 amino acids. CDR3 region: CASSWSGGVGNSPLHF. The CDR3, as DNA: TGCGCCAGCAGCTGGTCAGGGGGCGTTGGGAATTCACCCCTCCACTTT.

This clone was observed a single time. V is TRBV3-1 (or the pseudogene TRBV3-2) and J is TRBJ2-7; 8 positions match TRBD2. From germline, CDR1 is LGHDT and CDR2 YNNKEL (reference sequence). This CDR3 is 15 amino acids long. Trimming at V came to 4 bases and at J to 2 bases, leaving 7 bases not matched to a gene. The CDR3 region is CASSRESGGPYEQYF. The CDR3 DNA is TGTGCCAGCAGCCGAGAAAGCGGGGGTCCCTACGAGCAGTACTTC.

The J gene is TRBJ1-5, the V gene TRBV15; TRBD1 matches 11 bases. CDR1 and CDR2 from the germline V gene are LNHNV and YYDKDF (reference sequence). The V gene end was trimmed by 5 bases and the J gene end by 0 bases; junction bases not matched to a gene: 9. CDR3 length equals 18 residues. The CDR3 sequence: CATSGLGTGGYSNQPQHF. CDR3 nucleotide sequence: TGTGCCACCAGCGGGCTCGGGACAGGGGGATATAGCAATCAGCCCCAGCATTTT.

Only one count was recorded for this clone. V and J are TRBV15 and TRBJ2-7; weak D call: TRBD1 (6 bases). The CDR3 is made up of 14 amino acids. Trimming pared 0 bases from V and 3 bases from J, leaving 9 bases between. Germline CDR1 LNHNV, CDR2 YYDKDF (reference sequence). CDR3 region: CATSREDRSYEQYF. The CDR3 DNA reads TGTGCCACCAGCAGAGAGGACAGAAGCTACGAGCAGTACTTC. The entire variable domain, with the rest obtained from reference TRBV15 and TRBJ2-7, is as follows: DAMVIQNPRYQVTQFGKPVTLSCSQTLNHNVMYWYQQKSSQAPKLLFHYYDKDFNNEADTPDNFQSRRPNTSFCFLDIRSPGLGDTAMYLCATSREDRSYEQYFGPGTRLTVT.

This chain joins TRBV19 and TRBJ2-7; TRBD1 agrees at 9 bases. Germline values: CDR1 LNHDA, CDR2 SQIVND (reference sequence). The ends lost 3 bases at V and 4 bases at J; junction bases unmatched: 10. CDR3 length: 16 amino acids. The CDR3 DNA is TGTGCCAGTAGTATTTCCGCCGGAGACAGGGGGTACGAGCAGTACTTC. This codes for CASSISAGDRGYEQYF.

This chain links TRBV24-1 with TRBJ1-2; no reliable D call. This CDR3 region has 15 residues. V was pared by 4 bases and J by 0 bases, with 11 bases between. Germline CDR1 KGHDR, CDR2 SFDVKD. Written as DNA, the CDR3 is TGTGCCACCAGTGACGGCGGAACGGCTAACTATGGCTACACCTTC. This encodes CATSDGGTANYGYTF.

The chain recombines TRBV30 with TRBJ1-3; 9 bases are a match to TRBD1. The germline V gene has CDR1 GTSNPN and CDR2 SVGIG (reference sequence). The CDR3 has 13 amino acids. The V gene end was trimmed by 4 bases and the J gene end by 6 bases; junction bases not matched to a gene: 4. CDR3 region: CAWKGTGKNTIYF. The DNA of the CDR3 is TGTGCCTGGAAAGGGACAGGGAAAAACACCATATATTTT.

CDR3 sequence: CASSLYRQGNEAFF. The CDR3 DNA follows: TGCGCCAGCAGCTTATATCGACAGGGGAATGAAGCTTTCTTT. The chain joins TRBV5-1 to TRBJ1-1; 8 bases map to TRBD1. The CDR3 is made up of 14 amino acids. The V segment lost 2 bases and the J segment 7 bases; nucleotides outside the gene matches: 7. Per germline, CDR1 SGHRS and CDR2 YFSETQ.

Written as DNA, the CDR3 is TGTGCCAGCAACGGAGGAGCGGGGGCCACAGATACGCAGTATTTT. Its translation is CASNGGAGATDTQYF. The chain uses TRBV2 and TRBJ2-3; TRBD2 agrees at 8 bases. Per the germline V gene, CDR1 is SNHLY and CDR2 is FYNNEI. The CDR3 runs to 15 residues. V lost 7 bases to trimming and J lost 2 bases; unmatched junction nucleotides: 8. Filled out from reference TRBV2 and TRBJ2-3, the complete variable domain reads EPEVTQTPSHQVTQMGQEVILRCVPISNHLYFYWYRQILGQKVEFLVSFYNNEISEKSEIFDDQFSVERPDGSNFTLKIRSTKLEDSAMYFCASNGGAGATDTQYFGPGTRLTVL.

J is TRBJ1-4 and V is TRBV28, with 7 bases matching TRBD1. J was trimmed by 2 bases and V by 7 bases; bases with no gene match: 1. CDR3 length equals 13 residues. Germline V gene lookup returns CDR1 MDHEN and CDR2 SYDVKM. CDR3 region: CASNRGTNEKLFF. CDR3 sequence (DNA): TGTGCCAGCAACAGGGGTACTAATGAAAAACTGTTTTTT.

This clone was seen just once. The V and J genes are TRBV6-6 and TRBJ1-1; D unclear. The CDR3 spans 16 residues. Between the trimmed V and J ends, which lost 0 bases and 6 bases, there was a span of 17 bases. CDR1 MNHNY and CDR2 SVGAGI come from the germline V gene (reference sequence). CDR3 in DNA: TGTGCCAGCAGTTACTCCCCGGGAGCGAGGTCGCCTGAAGCTTTCTTT. It is translated as CASSYSPGARSPEAFF.